The 2 T cell receptor beta chains below come from one sample, sequenced in a study of cytomegalovirus exposure and HLA in healthy donors. The PCR made use of 60 Vbeta and 13 Jbeta primers. TCRdb's copy holds only in-frame clones and misses some; the assay was immunoSEQ multiplex PCR. This sample has fewer than 250,000 clones, with roughly four fifths found just once. The sample was PBMCs. Source of these receptors: a man aged 18 to 35 in good health and CMV-seronegative.

The rearrangement joins TRBV11-2 to TRBJ2-5, with 11 positions matching TRBD1. The germline gives CDR1 SGHAT, CDR2 FQNNGV. V gave up 5 bases and J gave up 4 bases; unmatched junction bases: 6. This CDR3 comprises 15 residues. DNA of the CDR3: TGTGCCAGCAGCCCAGGGACAGGGGGTGGAGAGACCCAGTACTTC. As protein: CASSPGTGGGETQYF.

This clone has just a few counts. This rearrangement joins TRBV5-1 to TRBJ2-5; maybe TRBD1 (6 bases). In germline, CDR1 is SGHRS, CDR2 YFSETQ. Trimming cost V 0 bases and J 5 bases, with 17 bases left between them. This CDR3 is 16 amino acids long. CDR3 sequence reads: CASSLGGYRVGETQYF. CDR3 in DNA: TGCGCCAGCAGCTTGGGCGGCTACAGGGTCGGGGAGACCCAGTACTTC.